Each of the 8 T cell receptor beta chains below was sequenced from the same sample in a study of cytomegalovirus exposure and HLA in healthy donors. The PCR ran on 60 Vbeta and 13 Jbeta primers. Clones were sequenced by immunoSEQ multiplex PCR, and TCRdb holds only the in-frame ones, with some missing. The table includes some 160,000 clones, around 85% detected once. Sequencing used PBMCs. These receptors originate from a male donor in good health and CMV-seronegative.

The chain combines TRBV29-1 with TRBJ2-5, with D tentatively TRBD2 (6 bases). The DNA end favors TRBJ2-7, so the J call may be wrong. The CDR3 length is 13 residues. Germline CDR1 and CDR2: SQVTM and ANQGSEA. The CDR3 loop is CSVVGAGIYEQYF. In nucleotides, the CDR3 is TGCAGCGTTGTCGGGGCGGGGATTTACGAGCAGTACTTC.

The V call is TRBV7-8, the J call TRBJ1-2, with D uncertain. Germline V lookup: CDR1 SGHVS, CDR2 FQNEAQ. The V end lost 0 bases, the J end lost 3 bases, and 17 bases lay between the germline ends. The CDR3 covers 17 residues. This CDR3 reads CASSLAGGLLVDYGYTF. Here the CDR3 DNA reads TGTGCCAGCAGCTTAGCTGGCGGCCTATTAGTCGACTATGGCTACACCTTC.

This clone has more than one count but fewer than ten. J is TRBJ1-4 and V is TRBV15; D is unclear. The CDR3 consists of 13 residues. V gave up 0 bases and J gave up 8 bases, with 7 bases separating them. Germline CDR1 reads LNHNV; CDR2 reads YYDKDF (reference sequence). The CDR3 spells CATSRDPQEKLFF. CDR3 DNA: TGTGCCACCAGCAGAGATCCGCAGGAAAAACTGTTTTTT. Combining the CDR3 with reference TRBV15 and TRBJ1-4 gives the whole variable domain DAMVIQNPRYQVTQFGKPVTLSCSQTLNHNVMYWYQQKSSQAPKLLFHYYDKDFNNEADTPDNFQSRRPNTSFCFLDIRSPGLGDTAMYLCATSRDPQEKLFFGSGTQLSVL.

CDR3 nucleotide sequence: TGTGCCAGCAGTGGGCCGACCTATGGCTACACCTTC. This encodes CASSGPTYGYTF. J is TRBJ1-2 and V is TRBV6-5, with D uncertain. The V end lost 5 bases, the J end lost 4 bases, and 8 bases lay between the germline ends. The CDR3 consists of 12 residues. In germline, CDR1 is MNHEY, CDR2 SVGAGI.

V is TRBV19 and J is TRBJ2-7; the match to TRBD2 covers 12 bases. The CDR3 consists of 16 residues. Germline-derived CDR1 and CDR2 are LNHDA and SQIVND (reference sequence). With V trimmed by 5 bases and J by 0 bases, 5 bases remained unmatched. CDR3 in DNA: TGTGCCAGTAGTTCCCGGACTAGCGGGAACTCCTACGAGCAGTACTTC. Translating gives CASSSRTSGNSYEQYF.

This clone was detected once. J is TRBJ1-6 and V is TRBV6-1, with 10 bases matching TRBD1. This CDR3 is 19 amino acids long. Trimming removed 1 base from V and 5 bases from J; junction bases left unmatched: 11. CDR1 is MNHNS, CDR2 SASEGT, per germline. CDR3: CASSEVFLDRGTDNSPLHF. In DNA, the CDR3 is TGTGCCAGCAGTGAAGTATTTCTGGACAGGGGGACCGATAATTCACCCCTCCACTTT.

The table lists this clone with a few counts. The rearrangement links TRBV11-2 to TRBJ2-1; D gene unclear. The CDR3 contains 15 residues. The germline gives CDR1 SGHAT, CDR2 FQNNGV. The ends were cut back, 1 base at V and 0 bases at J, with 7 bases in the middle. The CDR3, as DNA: TGTGCCAGCAGCTTAGCGGGTAGCTCCTACAATGAGCAGTTCTTC. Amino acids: CASSLAGSSYNEQFF.

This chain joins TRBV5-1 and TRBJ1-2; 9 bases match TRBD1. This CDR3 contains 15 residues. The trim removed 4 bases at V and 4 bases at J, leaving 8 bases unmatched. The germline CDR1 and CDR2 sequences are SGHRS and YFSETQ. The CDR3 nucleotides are TGCGCCAGCAGCCGGGGACAGGGTTCTGGCTATGGCTACACCTTC. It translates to CASSRGQGSGYGYTF.